This T cell receptor beta chain was sequenced for a study of blood T cell repertoires in COVID-19. CDR3 size: 15 residues. J was trimmed by 8 bases and V by 5 bases; bases with no gene match: 11. CDR1 SGHAT and CDR2 FQNNGV come from the germline V gene. Assay used: immunoSEQ multiplex PCR; TCRdb lists only in-frame clones, some missing. The sample has more than 200,000 clones, about 85% seen once; the top ten hold 7.9%. A few counts support this clone. The V gene is TRBV11-2, the J gene TRBJ2-1; 8 bases are shared with TRBD2. The TCR originated in an elderly woman with acute or convalescent COVID-19. What was sequenced was peripheral blood. The DNA of the CDR3 is TGTGCCAGCAGCCCTCAAAGCGGGAGAAGGGATGAGCAGTTCTTC. Amino acids: CASSPQSGRRDEQFF.